These 19 T cell receptor beta chains were sequenced from one sample in a study of regulatory T cells in long-lasting Graves disease. CDR3-region Arm-PCR and iRepertoire HTBI primers produced the TCR beta libraries. TCRdb re-called the multiplex PCR reads with MiXCR, one entry per CDR3 protein. The table has roughly 610,000 distinct CDR3 sequences, about 15% seen once. Time point of the sample: newly diagnosed GD, antithyroid drugs for less than 3 months. PBMC RNA served as the TCR library source. These data also formed part of another study, on T cells in Graves' hyperthyroidism and ophthalmopathy.

The input for sequencing was peripheral blood mononuclear cells (PBMCs), taken at new diagnosis, from a patient treated with antithyroid drugs. These receptors all come from a woman aged 25 to 39 with Graves disease.

The V call is TRBV18, the J call TRBJ2-7, with 8 bases lining up with TRBD1. Germline CDR1 reads KGHSH; CDR2 reads LQKENI. This CDR3 region has 15 residues. Trimming took 3 bases from V and 6 from J; bases not matched to a gene: 10. This CDR3 is CASSPSGDRSPEQYF. The DNA of the CDR3 is TGTGCCAGCTCACCGTCAGGGGACAGGTCCCCCGAGCAGTACTTC. Drawing the rest from reference TRBV18 and TRBJ2-7, the complete variable domain is NAGVMQNPRHLVRRRGQEARLRCSPMKGHSHVYWYRQLPEEGLKFMVYLQKENIIDESGMPKERFSAEFPKEGPSILRIQQVVRGDSAAYFCASSPSGDRSPEQYFGPGTRLTVT.

This clonotype has just a few counts. The gene calls are TRBV20-1 and TRBJ2-5; a weak D match, TRBD2 (6 bases). This CDR3 is 13 amino acids long. The germline V and J ends were trimmed by 8 bases and 3 bases, with 16 bases remaining between them. Per germline, CDR1 DFQATT and CDR2 SNEGSKA (reference sequence). CDR3 protein: CSIRPWTKETQYF. The CDR3 bases are TGCAGTATAAGGCCCTGGACTAAAGAGACCCAGTACTTC.

In its sample, this clonotype was seen a few times. In nucleotides, the CDR3 is TGTGCCACCAGCAGAGATCGAACGGGAGCTGCAGATACGCAGTATTTT. It encodes CATSRDRTGAADTQYF. The rearrangement uses TRBV15 and TRBJ2-3; D possibly corresponds to TRBD2 (6 bases). The CDR3 has 16 residues. V shed 0 bases and J shed 4 bases, with 14 bases lying between them. Germline V gives CDR1 LNHNV, CDR2 YYDKDF (reference sequence).

This clonotype has ten or more counts. The J gene is TRBJ1-1, the V gene TRBV15, with a tentative D call TRBD1 (5 bases). This CDR3 has 13 amino acids. Trimming removed 5 bases at V and 1 base at J, with 8 bases between. Germline V gives CDR1 LNHNV, CDR2 YYDKDF (reference sequence). CDR3 amino acids: CATSYDRNTEAFF. As DNA, the CDR3 is TGTGCCACCAGCTATGACAGGAACACTGAAGCTTTCTTT.

This clonotype was counted at least ten times. The chain has TRBV12-3 or TRBV12-4 and TRBJ1-1, with a possible D match to TRBD1 (6 bases). Deletions cut 3 bases from V and 2 bases from J, with 13 bases between. The CDR3 is 15 amino acids. The CDR3 protein is CASSLRVRGNTEAFF. As DNA, the CDR3 is TGTGCCAGCAGTTTGAGGGTCAGGGGAAACACTGAAGCTTTCTTT.

At least ten counts were recorded for this clonotype. CDR3 bases: TGTGCCACCAGCCAGCGGACAGGGGGGACTTATGGCTACACCTTC. Its translation is CATSQRTGGTYGYTF. The rearrangement links TRBV15 to TRBJ1-2; 10 bases are a match to TRBD1. The CDR3 loop spans 15 amino acids. Germline CDR1 and CDR2: LNHNV and YYDKDF (reference sequence). V lost 5 bases to trimming and J lost 5 bases; unmatched junction nucleotides: 8.

This rearrangement joins TRBV28 to TRBJ1-2, with 8 bases identical to TRBD1. This CDR3 has 13 residues. V lost 5 bases to trimming and J lost 8 bases; unmatched junction nucleotides: 7. CDR1 and CDR2 from the germline V gene are MDHEN and SYDVKM. CDR3 nucleotides: TGTGCCAGCAGTCCTCCAGGGGGCAGCGGCTACACCTTC. Protein sequence: CASSPPGGSGYTF.

V usage is TRBV9 and J usage is TRBJ2-1; D may be TRBD2 (5 bases). Germline loops: CDR1 SGDLS, CDR2 YYNGEE. Trimming took 6 bases from V and 9 from J, leaving 19 bases between them. The length of the CDR3 is 14 residues. In DNA, the CDR3 is TGTGCCAGCACCCCTCAGGTATCCCGGGGTGAGCAGTTCTTC. It specifies CASTPQVSRGEQFF.

This clonotype showed up just a few times. A much bigger clone sits one base away, suggesting this may be a read error. The CDR3: CASSLSDRETGKLFF. The CDR3 bases are TGTGCCAGCAGCTTATCCGACAGGGAAACCGGGAAGCTGTTTTTT. The chain carries TRBV6-1 and TRBJ2-2, with 7 bases fitting TRBD1. CDR3 length: 15 residues. Germline V gene lookup returns CDR1 MNHNS and CDR2 SASEGT.

V usage is TRBV3-1 and J usage is TRBJ2-5; a weak D match, TRBD1 (6 bases). The CDR3 spans 15 residues. Deletions cut 4 bases from V and 3 bases from J, with 15 bases between. Germline assignment: CDR1 LGHDT and CDR2 YNNKEL (reference sequence). The chain's CDR3 is CASSLRDHREETQYF. CDR3 coding DNA: TGTGCCAGCAGCCTCAGGGACCACAGGGAAGAGACCCAGTACTTC.

This clonotype was counted a few times. The rearrangement uses TRBV6-1 and TRBJ2-7; perhaps D is TRBD1 or TRBD2 (5 bases each). Germline CDR1 is MNHNS and CDR2 is SASEGT. The CDR3 has 13 amino acids. V lost 9 bases and J lost 4, with 16 bases in between. The CDR3 nucleotides read TGTGCCAGTGAGGGGACGGGCGGTTACGAGCAGTACTTC. It encodes CASEGTGGYEQYF.

V and J are TRBV20-1 and TRBJ2-3; possibly TRBD2 for D (7 bases). With the DNA end fitting TRBJ2-7 better, the J assignment may be wrong. Germline values: CDR1 DFQATT, CDR2 SNEGSKA (reference sequence). The CDR3 has 17 amino acids. This chain's CDR3 is CSPQGRESPSKPGEQYF. In DNA form, the CDR3 reads TGCAGTCCGCAGGGGCGGGAGTCCCCCTCGAAACCCGGCGAGCAGTACTTC.

This clonotype was counted only a few times. This rearrangement joins TRBV18 to TRBJ1-6, with D perhaps TRBD1 (6 bases). V lost 0 bases to trimming and J lost 0 bases, with 9 bases between them. The CDR3 length is 17 residues. Germline assignment: CDR1 KGHSH and CDR2 LQKENI. For the CDR3, the DNA is TGTGCCAGCTCACCACCACGGACAGACTCCTATAATTCACCCCTCCACTTT. Translating it yields CASSPPRTDSYNSPLHF.

This clonotype was found many times. The V call is TRBV11-2, the J call TRBJ1-1; the D gene is possibly TRBD1 (5 bases). This CDR3 is built from 16 residues. Germline CDR1 reads SGHAT; CDR2 reads FQNNGV. V shed 4 bases and J shed 4 bases, with 19 bases lying between them. CDR3 sequence reads: CASSSPGIERGTEAFF. The CDR3 nucleotides read TGTGCCAGCAGCTCCCCCGGGATCGAAAGGGGCACTGAAGCTTTCTTT.

This clonotype occurred a few times. The gene calls are TRBV7-3 and TRBJ2-3, with D unclear. V dropped 2 bases and J dropped 8 bases, with 20 bases sitting between them. CDR3 length: 16 amino acids. The germline gives CDR1 SGHTA, CDR2 FQGTGA. The DNA for the CDR3 is TGTGCCAGCAGCTTAGCGGTGCCGCCCGGGCTACTTACGCAGTATTTT. Translated: CASSLAVPPGLLTQYF.

The chain employs TRBV19 and TRBJ1-2, with D unclear. Germline CDR1 is LNHDA and CDR2 is SQIVND (reference sequence). The V end was cut by 4 bases, the J end by 8 bases, with 8 bases between. The CDR3 totals 11 residues. For the CDR3, the DNA is TGTGCCAGTAGTACCGTTTGGGGCTACACCTTC. This translates into CASSTVWGYTF.

This clonotype was seen a handful of times. CDR3 DNA: TGTGCCAGCAGTCTCCGAGGGTCAGACTACGAGCAGTACTTC. It encodes CASSLRGSDYEQYF. The chain carries TRBV4-2 and TRBJ2-7, with a weak D call TRBD2 (5 bases). Per germline, CDR1 LGHNA and CDR2 YNFKEQ. CDR3 length: 14 amino acids. V was clipped by 6 bases and J by 3 bases, with 15 bases between them.

Only a few counts were recorded for this clonotype. The chain uses TRBV5-1 and TRBJ2-3, with 10 nucleotides matching TRBD2. The CDR3 runs to 15 residues. V shed 7 bases and J 4 bases; nucleotides not matched to a gene: 9. Germline V gives CDR1 SGHRS, CDR2 YFSETQ. CDR3 sequence: CASESSGSWADTQYF. In DNA form, the CDR3 reads TGCGCCAGCGAATCTAGCGGGAGCTGGGCAGATACGCAGTATTTT. Looking up the rest from reference TRBV5-1 and TRBJ2-3 gives the full variable domain: KAGVTQTPRYLIKTRGQQVTLSCSPISGHRSVSWYQQTPGQGLQFLFEYFSETQRNKGNFPGRFSGRQFSNSRSEMNVSTLELGDSALYLCASESSGSWADTQYFGPGTRLTVL.

Points on this clonotype: This could be a read error, since a much larger clone is one nucleotide away. The chain couples TRBV2 to TRBJ2-5; D is uncertain. The germline gives CDR1 SNHLY, CDR2 FYNNEI. The CDR3 extends over 14 amino acids. The CDR3 is CASSEARLQETQCF. For the CDR3, the DNA is TGTGCCAGCAGTGAAGCCAGGCTCCAAGAGACCCAGTGCTTC.